This T cell receptor beta chain was sequenced in a study of cytomegalovirus exposure and HLA in healthy donors. For this clone: Antigen specificity is unknown.

The CDR3 consists of 14 residues. Germline values: CDR1 SNHLY, CDR2 FYNNEI. V was cut by 2 bases and J by 9 bases, with 14 bases left in between. Study-wide findings and caveats: In an earlier analysis, in around 590 donors, most V segments appeared productive either ~87% or ~30% of the time. Later examination showed HLA-associated TCR beta chains had greater clonal expansion than equally common others.

The PCR ran on 60 Vbeta and 13 Jbeta primers. Clones were sequenced by immunoSEQ multiplex PCR, and TCRdb holds only the in-frame ones, with some missing. Among more than 150,000 clones listed, around 77% were seen once. The chain is built from TRBV2 and TRBJ2-1; tentatively, D is TRBD1 (6 bases). Sequences were obtained from PBMCs. The clonotype was recovered from a woman under 40 in good health and CMV-seronegative. CDR3 nucleotides: TGTGCCAGCAGTGAAATTAGGGGGATTTCTGAGCAGTTCTTC. It is translated as CASSEIRGISEQFF.